These T cell receptor beta chains were read from a single sample in a study of T-cell memory formation after mild COVID-19. TCRdb redid the calling of the 5' RACE reads with MiXCR, one entry per CDR3 protein. Here the sample spans under 250,000 distinct CDR3 sequences, around 9.5% being singletons. The sequencing sample was made of PBMCs or a T cell subset sorted from them (not recorded which). All receptors come from a man between 18 and 29 years old who had mild COVID-19 (a few samples of this study predate the infection). Cell type and time point are not known. Each CDR3 is given with its conserved first and last residue. Fields, in order: V gene, clone size, J gene, D gene, CDR3 DNA, CDR3 protein. A D gene is named only where the DNA matches it firmly. Clone size, where shown, is once, few, many, or a class for clones that have expanded.

TRBV7-9	NA	TRBJ1-2	NA	TGTGCCAGCAGCTTAGAACGAGGGTATGGCTACACCTTC	CASSLERGYGYTF
TRBV2	many	TRBJ2-1	NA	TGTGCCAGCATACGGACAAACAATGAGCAGTTCTTC	CASIRTNNEQFF
TRBV9	few	TRBJ2-2	NA	TGTGCCAGCAGGGAATTCGACACCGGGGAGCTGTTTTTT	CASREFDTGELFF
TRBV10-3	few	TRBJ2-3	TRBD1	TGTGCCATCAGTGAGGACAGGGTGGCAGATACGCAGTATTTT	CAISEDRVADTQYF
TRBV20-1	NA	TRBJ2-5	TRBD2	TGCAGTGCTAGAGATTGGAGCACTAGCGGGGGTCTAGAGACCCAGTACTTC	CSARDWSTSGGLETQYF
TRBV28	NA	TRBJ1-4	NA	TGTGCCAGCAGACAACAGAATGAAAAACTGTTTTTT	CASRQQNEKLFF
TRBV18	NA	TRBJ2-7	NA	TGTGCCAGCTCACCACGCGAATACGAGCAGTACTTC	CASSPREYEQYF
TRBV5-1	many	TRBJ2-3	NA	TGCGCCAGCAGCCCGGACGTACCTGGGGCAGATACGCAGTATTTT	CASSPDVPGADTQYF
TRBV6-5	few	TRBJ1-1	NA	TGTGCCAGCAGTTACTCGACGGGGGTGGGCACTGAAGCTTTCTTT	CASSYSTGVGTEAFF
TRBV7-9	many	TRBJ2-1	NA	TGTGCCAGCAGCTTAATCGCGGCAAATGAGCAGTTCTTC	CASSLIAANEQFF